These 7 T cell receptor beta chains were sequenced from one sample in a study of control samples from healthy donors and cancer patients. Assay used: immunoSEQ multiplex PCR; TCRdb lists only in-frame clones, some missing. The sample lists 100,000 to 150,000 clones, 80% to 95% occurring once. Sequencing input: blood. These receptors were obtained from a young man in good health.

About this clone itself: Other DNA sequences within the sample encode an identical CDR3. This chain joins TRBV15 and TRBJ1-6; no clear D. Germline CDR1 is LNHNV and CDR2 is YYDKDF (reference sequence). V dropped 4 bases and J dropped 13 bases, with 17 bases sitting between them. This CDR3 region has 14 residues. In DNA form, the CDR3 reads TGTGCCACCAGCACGAGGCGGGGATCATCGCCCCTCCACTTT. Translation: CATSTRRGSSPLHF.

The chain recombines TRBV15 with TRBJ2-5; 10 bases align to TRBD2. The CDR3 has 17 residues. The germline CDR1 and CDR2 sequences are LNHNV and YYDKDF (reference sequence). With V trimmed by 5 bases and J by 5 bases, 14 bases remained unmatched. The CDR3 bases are TGTGCCACCAGCCGAACCTACCTAGCGGGGGCTGGGGAGACCCAGTACTTC. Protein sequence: CATSRTYLAGAGETQYF.

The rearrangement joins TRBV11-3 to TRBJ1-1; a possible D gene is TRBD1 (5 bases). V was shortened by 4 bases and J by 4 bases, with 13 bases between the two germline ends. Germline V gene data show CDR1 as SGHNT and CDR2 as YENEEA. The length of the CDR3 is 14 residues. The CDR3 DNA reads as TGTGCCAGCAGCTCAGGAGGGGCCGGCACTGAAGCTTTCTTT. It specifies CASSSGGAGTEAFF. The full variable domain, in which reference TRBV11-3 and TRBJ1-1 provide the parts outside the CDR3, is EAGVVQSPRYKIIEKKQPVAFWCNPISGHNTLYWYLQNLGQGPELLIRYENEEAVDDSQLPKDRFSAERLKGVDSTLKIQPAELGDSAVYLCASSSGGAGTEAFFGQGTRLTVV.

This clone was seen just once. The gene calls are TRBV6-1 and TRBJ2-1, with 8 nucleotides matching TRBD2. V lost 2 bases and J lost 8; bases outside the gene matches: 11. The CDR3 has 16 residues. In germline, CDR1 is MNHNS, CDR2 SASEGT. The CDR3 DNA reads TGTGCCAGCAGTGAATCTTTTACGGGACTAGGCGATGAGCAGTTCTTC. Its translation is CASSESFTGLGDEQFF.

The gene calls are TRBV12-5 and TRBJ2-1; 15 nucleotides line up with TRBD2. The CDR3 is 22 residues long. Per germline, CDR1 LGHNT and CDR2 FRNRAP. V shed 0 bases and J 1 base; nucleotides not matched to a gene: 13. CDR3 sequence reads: CASGLVLSLSGLAGGSYNEQFF. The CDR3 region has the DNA TGTGCTAGTGGTTTGGTACTTTCGCTTTCGGGACTAGCGGGGGGTTCCTACAATGAGCAGTTCTTC.

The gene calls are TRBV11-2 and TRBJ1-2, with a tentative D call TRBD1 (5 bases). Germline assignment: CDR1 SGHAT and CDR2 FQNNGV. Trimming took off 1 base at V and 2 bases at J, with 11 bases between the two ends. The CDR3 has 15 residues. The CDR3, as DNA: TGTGCCAGCAGCTTAGTTCCAGGGACCAACTATGGCTACACCTTC. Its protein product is CASSLVPGTNYGYTF.

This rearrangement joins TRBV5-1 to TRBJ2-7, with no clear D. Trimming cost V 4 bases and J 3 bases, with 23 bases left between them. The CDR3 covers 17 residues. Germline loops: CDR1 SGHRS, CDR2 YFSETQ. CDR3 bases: TGCGCCAGCAGCCCGATTGGTCGGGCCAGGATGAGCTACGAGCAGTACTTC. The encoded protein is CASSPIGRARMSYEQYF. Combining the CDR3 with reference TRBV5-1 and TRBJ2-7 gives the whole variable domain KAGVTQTPRYLIKTRGQQVTLSCSPISGHRSVSWYQQTPGQGLQFLFEYFSETQRNKGNFPGRFSGRQFSNSRSEMNVSTLELGDSALYLCASSPIGRARMSYEQYFGPGTRLTVT.